These 18 T cell receptor beta chains came from one sample sequenced in a study of blood T cell repertoires in COVID-19. Assay used: immunoSEQ multiplex PCR; TCRdb lists only in-frame clones, some missing. The table lists approximately 140,000 clones, 75% to 90% of them singletons. The material sequenced was PBMCs or T cells enriched from blood (not recorded which). These receptors were collected from a woman between 45 and 60 years old who had recovered from COVID-19.

The rearrangement links TRBV12-3 or TRBV12-4 to TRBJ2-3, with D possibly being TRBD2 (6 bases). This CDR3 region has 12 residues. V lost 8 bases, J lost 6 bases, and 12 bases lay in between. Here the CDR3 reads CASQWGVDTQYF. CDR3 nucleotide sequence: TGTGCCAGCCAATGGGGGGTCGATACGCAGTATTTT.

This clone was seen a handful of times. The chain combines TRBV10-3 with TRBJ1-2; 8 bases map to TRBD1. J gave up 7 bases and V 2 bases, and 6 bases lay outside the gene matches. CDR3 length: 14 residues. Germline V gene data show CDR1 as ENHRY and CDR2 as SYGVKD. The CDR3 sequence: CAISEGRGQFGYTF. CDR3 DNA: TGTGCCATCAGTGAGGGCAGGGGGCAATTTGGCTACACCTTC.

This chain joins TRBV2 and TRBJ2-2; 10 nucleotides match TRBD2. Germline-derived CDR1 and CDR2 are SNHLY and FYNNEI. This CDR3 has 17 residues. The V gene end was trimmed by 6 bases and the J gene end by 5 bases; junction bases not matched to a gene: 12. The DNA of the CDR3 is TGTGCCAGCAGGCTCCCTTCTAGCGGGGGAGGAACCGGGGAGCTGTTTTTT. Residues: CASRLPSSGGGTGELFF.

The V call is TRBV5-6, the J call TRBJ1-6, with a weak D call TRBD1 (5 bases). V dropped 3 bases and J dropped 4 bases, with 11 bases sitting between them. The CDR3 totals 15 residues. CDR1 is SGHDT, CDR2 YYEEEE, per germline. The CDR3 DNA is TGTGCCAGCAGCTCGAGGACACCGTATAATTCACCCCTCCACTTT. Encoded protein: CASSSRTPYNSPLHF. The variable domain in full, completed from reference TRBV5-6 and TRBJ1-6, reads DAGVTQSPTHLIKTRGQQVTLRCSPKSGHDTVSWYQQALGQGPQFIFQYYEEEERQRGNFPDRFSGHQFPNYSSELNVNALLLGDSALYLCASSSRTPYNSPLHFGNGTRLTVT.

The chain carries TRBV9 and TRBJ1-1; D might be TRBD1 (6 bases). The V gene lost 4 bases and the J gene lost 11 bases, with 15 bases spanning the gap. From germline, CDR1 is SGDLS and CDR2 YYNGEE. CDR3 size: 12 residues. CDR3 amino acids: CASSPTNRVAFF. The CDR3 DNA reads TGTGCCAGCAGCCCAACTAACAGGGTCGCTTTCTTT.

The J gene is TRBJ2-7, the V gene TRBV5-5, with 10 positions matching TRBD1. This CDR3 spans 17 amino acids. Germline V gene sequence: CDR1 SGHKS, CDR2 YYEKEE (reference sequence). Trimming cost V 2 bases and J 2 bases; bases outside gene matches: 10. The CDR3 sequence: CASSLLYSGTGAYEQYF. CDR3 coding DNA: TGTGCCAGCAGCTTACTCTATTCCGGGACAGGGGCCTACGAGCAGTACTTC.

This clone was observed at least ten times. The rearrangement joins TRBV19 to TRBJ1-2; maybe TRBD1 (5 bases). CDR1 is LNHDA and CDR2 is SQIVND in the germline V gene (reference sequence). There are 15 residues in the CDR3. V lost 3 bases, J lost 4 bases, and 15 bases lay in between. The CDR3 DNA reads as TGTGCCAGTAGTATGGGGCCCGGGGGGGTCTATGGCTACACCTTC. Translating it yields CASSMGPGGVYGYTF.

V is TRBV19 and J is TRBJ1-1, with a weak D call TRBD1 (6 bases). The CDR3 totals 12 residues. Germline values: CDR1 LNHDA, CDR2 SQIVND (reference sequence). V lost 10 bases and J lost 7, with 16 bases in between. The CDR3 reads CATIRDNFEAFF. The CDR3 region has the DNA TGTGCCACTATCCGGGACAACTTTGAAGCTTTCTTT.

This chain links TRBV6-1 with TRBJ1-1; possible D gene TRBD1, 6 bases. Trimming shortened V by 1 base and J by 3 bases, and 6 bases separated the two germline ends. The germline V gene encodes CDR1 MNHNS and CDR2 SASEGT. This CDR3 is 13 amino acids long. CDR3 protein: CASSEGTDTEAFF. DNA for the CDR3: TGTGCCAGCAGTGAAGGGACAGACACTGAAGCTTTCTTT.

This clone was recorded only once. The gene calls are TRBV20-1 and TRBJ2-7; D possibly matches TRBD1 or TRBD2 (7 bases each). The CDR3 is 14 amino acids. In germline, CDR1 is DFQATT, CDR2 SNEGSKA (reference sequence). Trimming removed 4 bases from V and 0 bases from J, with 13 bases in between. The CDR3 reads CSATDREGSYEQYF. The CDR3, as DNA: TGCAGTGCTACTGACAGGGAGGGCTCCTACGAGCAGTACTTC.

The V and J genes are TRBV14 and TRBJ2-4; 8 positions agree with TRBD1. This CDR3 has 18 residues. J gave up 3 bases and V 1 base, and 11 bases lay outside the gene matches. CDR1 is SGHDN and CDR2 is FVKESK in the germline V gene. CDR3 loop: CASSQVLRQGTGKNIQYF. The DNA for the CDR3 is TGTGCCAGCAGCCAAGTCCTACGTCAAGGGACAGGCAAAAACATTCAGTACTTC.

This clone was detected a few times. This sequence joins TRBV3-1 (or the pseudogene TRBV3-2) and TRBJ2-2, with TRBD2 matching over 7 bases. With 8 bases clipped from V and 5 bases from J, the junction kept 5 bases outside the gene matches. Germline V gives CDR1 LGHDT, CDR2 YNNKEL (reference sequence). The CDR3 runs 13 residues. CDR3 loop: CASATGGTGELFF. CDR3 DNA: TGTGCCAGCGCGACGGGGGGTACCGGGGAGCTGTTTTTT.

The V and J genes are TRBV11-3 and TRBJ2-7; TRBD2 matches at 7 bases. Germline V gene sequence: CDR1 SGHNT, CDR2 YENEEA. The CDR3 has 13 amino acids. The ends lost 5 bases at V and 2 bases at J; junction bases unmatched: 3. CDR3 protein: CASSPGGTYEQYF. DNA of the CDR3: TGTGCCAGCAGCCCCGGGGGGACCTACGAGCAGTACTTC. The full variable domain, in which reference TRBV11-3 and TRBJ2-7 provide the parts outside the CDR3, is EAGVVQSPRYKIIEKKQPVAFWCNPISGHNTLYWYLQNLGQGPELLIRYENEEAVDDSQLPKDRFSAERLKGVDSTLKIQPAELGDSAVYLCASSPGGTYEQYFGPGTRLTVT.

This clone has just one count. The chain carries TRBV4-1 and TRBJ2-5; perhaps TRBD1 as D (7 bases). The CDR3 has 15 amino acids. V lost 0 bases and J 7 bases, leaving 15 bases between the germline ends. Germline V CDR1 and CDR2: MGHRA, YSYEKL. CDR3 bases: TGCGCCAGCAGCCAAGATAGGGGCCAGGGGGGGACCCAGTACTTC. Amino acid sequence: CASSQDRGQGGTQYF.

V and J are TRBV5-5 and TRBJ1-2; D is possibly TRBD1 (5 bases). V dropped 1 base and J dropped 8 bases, with 9 bases sitting between them. CDR1 and CDR2 (germline): SGHKS, YYEKEE (reference sequence). The CDR3 runs 12 residues. CDR3 residues: CASSLQGMGYTF. Here the CDR3 DNA reads TGTGCCAGCAGCTTGCAGGGTATGGGCTACACCTTC. Based on the CDR3 plus reference TRBV5-5 and TRBJ1-2, the full variable domain is DAGVTQSPTHLIKTRGQQVTLRCSPISGHKSVSWYQQVLGQGPQFIFQYYEKEERGRGNFPDRFSARQFPNYSSELNVNALLLGDSALYLCASSLQGMGYTFGSGTRLTVV.

The genes are TRBV3-1 (or the pseudogene TRBV3-2) and TRBJ1-1; D remains unclear. Trimming removed 1 base at V and 1 base at J, with 10 bases between. From germline, CDR1 is LGHDT and CDR2 YNNKEL (reference sequence). The length of the CDR3 is 15 residues. This CDR3 is CASSQALAENTEAFF. CDR3 DNA sequence: TGTGCCAGCAGCCAAGCATTGGCAGAGAACACTGAAGCTTTCTTT.

The chain's CDR3 is CAISESTGNNEKLFF. The CDR3 region has the DNA TGTGCCATCAGTGAGTCGACGGGTAATAATGAAAAACTGTTTTTT. The rearrangement links TRBV10-3 to TRBJ1-4; D remains ambiguous. The CDR3 totals 15 residues. V lost 0 bases, J lost 4 bases, and 9 bases lay in between. Looked up from germline, CDR1 is ENHRY and CDR2 is SYGVKD.

The rearrangement joins TRBV4-1 to TRBJ2-1; maybe TRBD1 (5 bases). The germline gives CDR1 MGHRA, CDR2 YSYEKL. The CDR3 extends over 15 amino acids. The V end lost 6 bases, the J end lost 6 bases, and 18 bases lay between the germline ends. CDR3 region: CASSPGVLRGNEQFF. As DNA, the CDR3 is TGCGCCAGCAGTCCTGGTGTTTTAAGGGGCAATGAGCAGTTCTTC.